This T cell receptor beta chain appears in the sequencing data of a study of blood T cell repertoires in COVID-19. Study as a whole: Acute and convalescent COVID-19 specimens originated in the United States, Italy and Spain. T cells, B-cell-depleted T cells, or PBMCs supplied cDNA or gDNA.

Between the trimmed V and J ends, which lost 4 bases and 0 bases, there was a span of 13 bases. Germline lookup yields CDR1 SGHDT and CDR2 YYEEEE. There are 15 residues in the CDR3. Per the authors' pipeline: Counts of nucleated cells, estimated from reference gene primer amplification, were obtained. Assay: immunoSEQ multiplex PCR; the TCRdb copy retains only in-frame clones and omits some. V, J and clone size are taken as reported in that table, and D and trimming were inferred from the DNA itself. The sample lists about 300,000 clones; around four fifths were seen once. The sample comprised peripheral blood. V gene TRBV5-6 combines with J gene TRBJ1-1, with D possibly matching TRBD1 (6 bases). The source is a woman in her fifties or sixties with acute or convalescent COVID-19. The CDR3 protein is CASSQDRFLNTEAFF. The CDR3, as DNA: TGTGCCAGCAGCCAAGACAGGTTTTTGAACACTGAAGCTTTCTTT.